Listed below are T cell receptor beta chains from one sample, sequenced in a study of blood T cells in healthy people across ages. MiXCR was run by TCRdb on the 5' RACE reads, yielding one entry per CDR3 protein. In the table there are approximately 850,000 distinct CDR3 sequences, 40% to 50% of which are singletons. Input material: blood. The receptors stem from a man aged 55 to 69 in good health. The CDR3 runs from the conserved cysteine through the conserved F or W. The order of the fields is V gene, D gene, clone size, J gene, CDR3 length, CDR3 DNA, CDR3 protein. D genes are given only for firm matches. Clone sizes are given selectively: once, few, many, or a class where the clone is expanded.

>TRBV11-3|NA|NA|TRBJ1-2|13
TGTGCCAGCAGCTTAACAGGGCCCGGTGGCTACACCTTC
CASSLTGPGGYTF
>TRBV6-2/TRBV6-3|TRBD2|few|TRBJ2-3|19
TGTGCCAGCAGAAACCCCCGTCTTAGAGCGGGGGGGAGCACAGATACGCAGTATTTT
CASRNPRLRAGGSTDTQYF
>TRBV7-2|TRBD2|NA|TRBJ2-1|17
TGTGCCAGCAGCCGTCAGGCGGGAGGGCCCCCCTACAATGAGCAGTTCTTC
CASSRQAGGPPYNEQFF
>TRBV7-2|NA|NA|TRBJ2-1|15
TGTGGCAGCAGCGCCAGGGGAGGCGGGTCCAATGAGCAGTTCTTC
CGSSARGGGSNEQFF
>TRBV11-2|TRBD1|NA|TRBJ2-3|14
TGTGCCAGCAGCCGGACAGGGTCCCCAGATACGCAGTATTTT
CASSRTGSPDTQYF
>TRBV4-3|NA|NA|TRBJ2-7|16
TGCGCCAGCAGCCAAGATCGAGGGACTCCTACCTACGAGCAGTACTTC
CASSQDRGTPTYEQYF
>TRBV3-1|NA|NA|TRBJ2-2|17
TGTGCCAGCAGACCCCCTACGACAGGACCGAACACCGGGGAGCTGTTTTTT
CASRPPTTGPNTGELFF
>TRBV7-2|NA|once|TRBJ1-5|15
TGTGCCAGCAGCCCCCCGGGGGGGCGAGAACAGCCCCAGCATTTT
CASSPPGGREQPQHF
>TRBV6-1|NA|few|TRBJ1-5|14
TGTGCCAGCAGTCCGGAGGGGAGGAATCAGCCCCAGCATTTT
CASSPEGRNQPQHF
>TRBV12-3/TRBV12-4|NA|NA|TRBJ2-5|12
TGTGCCAGCAGTTTAACCGGACGCGGACAGTACTTC
CASSLTGRGQYF
>TRBV6-6|NA|NA|TRBJ1-5|16
TGTGCCAGCACCGGAGGGCCTTACTATAGCAATCAGCCCCAGCATTTT
CASTGGPYYSNQPQHF
>TRBV6-6|NA|NA|TRBJ1-2|16
TGTGCCAGCAGTTACTCTGCCGGTAGGCCGTCCTATGGCTACACCTTC
CASSYSAGRPSYGYTF
>TRBV6-6|NA|once|TRBJ2-7|15
TGTGCCAGCAGTTACTCCGGACGGAGTGATTACGAGCAGTACTTC
CASSYSGRSDYEQYF
>TRBV6-2/TRBV6-3|NA|few|TRBJ1-5|13
TGTGCCAGCAGTTACTCTGGTGATCAGCCCCAGCATTTT
CASSYSGDQPQHF
>TRBV20-1|TRBD1|NA|TRBJ2-1|15
TGCAGTGCTAGAAACCGGGACAGGGGTGGGAATGAGCAGTTCTTC
CSARNRDRGGNEQFF
>TRBV7-2|TRBD1|few|TRBJ2-7|14
TGTGCCAGCAGCTTCGGACAGGGGGCAGTGGAGCAGTACTTC
CASSFGQGAVEQYF
>TRBV7-2|NA|NA|TRBJ2-3|15
TGTGCCAGCAGCCCGAAAGTGGGGCGCACAGATACGCAGTATTTT
CASSPKVGRTDTQYF
>TRBV4-1|NA|NA|TRBJ2-1|17
TGCGCCAGCAGCCAGGCCAGGGGATTTAGCTCCTACAATGAGCAGTTCTTC
CASSQARGFSSYNEQFF
>TRBV18|TRBD1|NA|TRBJ1-4|17
TGTGCCAGCTCCACACCGGGACAGGGACGAATTGGCGAAAAACTGTTTTTT
CASSTPGQGRIGEKLFF
>TRBV7-9|NA|few|TRBJ1-4|14
TGTGCCAGCAGCTTAGGGGGTGGGGAAGGAAAACTGTTTTTT
CASSLGGGEGKLFF
>TRBV6-5|NA|NA|TRBJ1-2|16
TGTGCCAGCAGTTACTCCATGACGGCGAGGGGGTCTGGCTACACCTTC
CASSYSMTARGSGYTF
>TRBV7-2|TRBD2|NA|TRBJ2-3|16
TGTGCCAGCAGCTTAAACGGGGGGGGCATTGCAGATACGCAGTATTTT
CASSLNGGGIADTQYF
>TRBV5-6|NA|once|TRBJ2-7|15
TGTGCCAGCAGCTCCGAGCCCGGGAGCCCCTACGAGCAGTACTTC
CASSSEPGSPYEQYF
>TRBV6-9|NA|many|TRBJ1-6|12
TGTGCCAGCAGGGGTAGGGATTCACCCCTCCACTTT
CASRGRDSPLHF
>TRBV9|TRBD2|few|TRBJ2-7|15
TGTGCCAGCAGCACTAGCGGGACAGCTTCCTACGAGCAGTACTTC
CASSTSGTASYEQYF
>TRBV29-1|TRBD1|many|TRBJ2-7|12
TGCAGCTTTAGGACAGGCGCCTACGAGCAGTACTTC
CSFRTGAYEQYF
>TRBV20-1|NA|NA|TRBJ2-7|14
TGCAGTGCTTCCTCTCTGGGGGTCGCCTACGAGCAGTACTTC
CSASSLGVAYEQYF
>TRBV7-9|NA|few|TRBJ1-1|16
TGTGCCAGCAGCCTCCGTCAAATCGAAATGAACACTGAAGCTTTCTTT
CASSLRQIEMNTEAFF
>TRBV7-8|NA|NA|TRBJ1-3|15
TGTGCCAGCAGCTTAGTCGCCTTCTCTGGAAACACCATATATTTT
CASSLVAFSGNTIYF
>TRBV6-5|TRBD1|few|TRBJ2-7|15
TGTGCCAGCAGATCCACAGGGGAGAACTCCTACGAGCAGTACTTC
CASRSTGENSYEQYF
>TRBV7-8|NA|few|TRBJ2-3|13
TGTGCCAGCAGCCCCGACCGCACAGATACGCAGTATTTT
CASSPDRTDTQYF
>TRBV20-1|NA|NA|TRBJ2-5|11
TGCAGTGCTAGAGGGCCACGGGAGCAGTACTTC
CSARGPREQYF
>TRBV9|TRBD2|NA|TRBJ2-7|19
TGTGCCAGCAGCTCCAGTCCCTCAGGACTAGCGGGGAGATCGTACGAGCAGTACTTC
CASSSSPSGLAGRSYEQYF
>TRBV2|NA|NA|TRBJ2-2|12
TGTGCCAGCACCAGAACAGGGGGGGAGCTGTTTTTT
CASTRTGGELFF
>TRBV7-9|NA|NA|TRBJ2-7|15
TGTGCCAGCAGCTTCCCCGGGACGGCAGTCTACGAGCAGTACTTC
CASSFPGTAVYEQYF
>TRBV5-6|TRBD2|many|TRBJ2-7|16
TGTGCCAGCAGCCGCTATGGGACTAGAGGAGGGGGAGAGCAGTACTTC
CASSRYGTRGGGEQYF
>TRBV5-1|TRBD1|NA|TRBJ2-2|16
TGCGCCAGCAGCGATCCGGGACAGGCGAACACCGGGGAGCTGTTTTTT
CASSDPGQANTGELFF
>TRBV6-5|TRBD2|NA|TRBJ2-7|15
TGTGCCAGCAGTGATCCGGGAGGCTCCCTATACGAGCAGTACTTC
CASSDPGGSLYEQYF
>TRBV7-2|TRBD1|few|TRBJ2-7|15
TGTGCCAGCAGCTTAGAGGGACAGGGCACCTACGAGCAGTACTTC
CASSLEGQGTYEQYF
>TRBV20-1|NA|NA|TRBJ2-1|14
TGCAGCTTCTTACTGACTCACTCCTACAATGAGCAGTTCTTC
CSFLLTHSYNEQFF
>TRBV10-3|NA|few|TRBJ2-7|13
TGTGCCATCAGTGAGTCGAGGGATCGGGAGCAGTACTTC
CAISESRDREQYF
>TRBV2|TRBD2|once|TRBJ2-2|17
TGTGCCAGCAGCGCCCTAGCGGGGGGAACGAACACCGGGGAGCTGTTTTTT
CASSALAGGTNTGELFF
>TRBV6-6|TRBD1|many|TRBJ2-7|17
TGTGCCAGCAGTTACACCCCGGGACAGGGACCCTCCTACGAGCAGTACTTC
CASSYTPGQGPSYEQYF
>TRBV20-1|NA|few|TRBJ2-5|13
TGCAGTGCTAGGGCAGGGTCTCAAGAGACCCAGTACTTC
CSARAGSQETQYF
>TRBV9|NA|NA|TRBJ2-1|15
TGTGCCAGCAGCGTAAACGGGGTCTCCTACAATGAGCAGTTCTTC
CASSVNGVSYNEQFF
>TRBV7-2|NA|NA|TRBJ2-7|16
TGTGCCAGCAGCTTCGTGGGGACGAGCTCCTACAATGAGCAGTACTTC
CASSFVGTSSYNEQYF
>TRBV6-1|NA|few|TRBJ1-4|15
TGTGCCAGCAGTGAAGCGGTGTTGGCGAATGAAAAACTGTTTTTT
CASSEAVLANEKLFF
>TRBV20-1|NA|few|TRBJ2-7|15
TGCAGTGCCGATGACAAACAAGGCCCCTCCTACGAGCAGTACTTC
CSADDKQGPSYEQYF